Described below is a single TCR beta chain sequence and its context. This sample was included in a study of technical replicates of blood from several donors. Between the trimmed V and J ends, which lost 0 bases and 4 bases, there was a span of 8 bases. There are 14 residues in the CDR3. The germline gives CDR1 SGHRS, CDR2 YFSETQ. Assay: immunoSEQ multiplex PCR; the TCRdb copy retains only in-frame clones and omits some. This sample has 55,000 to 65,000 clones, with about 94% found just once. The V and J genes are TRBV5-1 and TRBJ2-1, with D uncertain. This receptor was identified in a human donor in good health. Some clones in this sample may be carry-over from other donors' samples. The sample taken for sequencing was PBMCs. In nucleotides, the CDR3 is TGCGCCAGCAGCTTGGTGCCGGAGTACAATGAGCAGTTCTTC. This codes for CASSLVPEYNEQFF.